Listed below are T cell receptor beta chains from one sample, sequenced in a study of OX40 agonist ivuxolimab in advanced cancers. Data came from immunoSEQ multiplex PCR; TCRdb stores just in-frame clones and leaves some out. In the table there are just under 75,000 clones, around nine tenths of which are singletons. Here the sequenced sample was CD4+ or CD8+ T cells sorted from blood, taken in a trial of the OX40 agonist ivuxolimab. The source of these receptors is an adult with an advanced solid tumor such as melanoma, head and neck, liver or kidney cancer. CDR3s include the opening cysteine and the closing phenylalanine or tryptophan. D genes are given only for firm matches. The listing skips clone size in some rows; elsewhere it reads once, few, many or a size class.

TGTGCCAGCTCAAATCTCCCAGACCTTAGCACAGATACGCAGTATTTT	CASSNLPDLSTDTQYF	NA	NA	TRBV18	TRBJ2-3
TGTGCCAGCACCCAGGGGCTAGCCTACGAGCAGTACTTC	CASTQGLAYEQYF	NA	NA	TRBV6-5	TRBJ2-7
TGTGCCAGCAGTGAAGTACCGGGGAGCAATCAGCCCCAGCATTTT	CASSEVPGSNQPQHF	NA	NA	TRBV6-1	TRBJ1-5
TGTGCCAGCAGCTCTTCCGTAGGGAACGACATTCAGTACTTC	CASSSSVGNDIQYF	NA	NA	TRBV7-2	TRBJ2-4
TGTGCCAGCAGCTCGGGACAGGGGGCGAATCAGCCCCAGCATTTT	CASSSGQGANQPQHF	NA	TRBD1	TRBV14	TRBJ1-5
TGTACCAGCAGTGAGGGACAGGGTATGCCCCAGCATTTT	CTSSEGQGMPQHF	NA	TRBD1	TRBV6-5	TRBJ1-5
TGTGCCAGCATACTAGCGGGACGCTACGAGCAGTACTTC	CASILAGRYEQYF	once	TRBD2	TRBV6-1	TRBJ2-7
TGCGCCAGCAGCCTAGCTAGCGGGAGGGCAGGGGAGCAGTACTTC	CASSLASGRAGEQYF	NA	TRBD2	TRBV5-1	TRBJ2-7
TGTGCCAGCAGCTTAGGGGGGCCTAGCGGGGAGCTGTTTTTT	CASSLGGPSGELFF	NA	NA	TRBV11-3	TRBJ2-2
TGTGCCGACAAATTACAGCCAACTAATGAAAAACTGTTTTTT	CADKLQPTNEKLFF	NA	NA	TRBV2	TRBJ1-4
TGTGCCAGCAGCGTAGGGCCCCTTGGCGAGCAGTACTTC	CASSVGPLGEQYF	NA	NA	TRBV9	TRBJ2-7
TGTGCCAGTAGTCCCACCGGTAGCGGTACCTACAATGAGCAGTTCTTC	CASSPTGSGTYNEQFF	NA	NA	TRBV19	TRBJ2-1
TGTGCCTGGAATCCGGGCCAGAGGACAGATACGCAGTATTTT	CAWNPGQRTDTQYF	NA	NA	TRBV30	TRBJ2-3
TGTGCCAGCAGAAAAGGACAGGGCGATGGCTACACCTTC	CASRKGQGDGYTF	NA	TRBD1	TRBV6-5	TRBJ1-2
TGTGCCAGCAGCTTAGCCCAAGGGGGGGACACTGAAGCTTTCTTT	CASSLAQGGDTEAFF	NA	NA	TRBV7-9	TRBJ1-1
TGTGCCAGTAGTATCCAGTACAATGAGCAGTTCTTC	CASSIQYNEQFF	NA	NA	TRBV19	TRBJ2-1
TGCAGCGCCAGAAGGACTAGCCCCACAGATACGCAGTATTTT	CSARRTSPTDTQYF	many	TRBD2	TRBV29-1	TRBJ2-3
TGTGCCAGCAGCGTAGTCGGAAACACAGATACGCAGTATTTT	CASSVVGNTDTQYF	NA	NA	TRBV9	TRBJ2-3
TGTGCCAGCAGCTTAGGACAGCTTCGCTCTGGAAACACCATATATTTT	CASSLGQLRSGNTIYF	NA	NA	TRBV7-9	TRBJ1-3
TGTGCCATCAGTGGACAGACCCGAGGTGGCTACACCTTC	CAISGQTRGGYTF	NA	NA	TRBV10-3	TRBJ1-2
TGCGCCAGCAGCCAAGTGGACAGTTTAGCGAGCGAGCAGTACTTC	CASSQVDSLASEQYF	NA	NA	TRBV4-3	TRBJ2-7
TGTGCCATCGGACAGTGGAAGCAGCCCCAGCATTTT	CAIGQWKQPQHF	once	NA	TRBV10-3	TRBJ1-5
TGTGCCAGCAGCTTATTTTCCAGGGGAAACACTGAAGCTTTCTTT	CASSLFSRGNTEAFF	NA	NA	TRBV11-1	TRBJ1-1
TGTGCCAGCAGTTGGGTGGGAGCCACCGGCACAGATACGCAGTATTTT	CASSWVGATGTDTQYF	NA	NA	TRBV5-4	TRBJ2-3
TGTGCCAGCGTACTAGCGGGCTCCTACGAGCAGTACTTC	CASVLAGSYEQYF	NA	TRBD2	TRBV2	TRBJ2-7
TGTGCCAGCTCAGTCCGGGACTCCGCCCCCGAGCAGTACTTC	CASSVRDSAPEQYF	NA	NA	TRBV18	TRBJ2-7
TGTGCCAGCAGCGATCGAGATTTAGCTTTCTTT	CASSDRDLAFF	NA	NA	TRBV25-1	TRBJ1-1
TGTGCCAGCAGTTTAAGGACAGGGGGCCTACCCTATGGCTACACCTTC	CASSLRTGGLPYGYTF	NA	TRBD1	TRBV28	TRBJ1-2
TGTGCCAGCAGTGAACAGAGCTCGGAGCAGTTCTTC	CASSEQSSEQFF	NA	NA	TRBV6-1	TRBJ2-1
TGTGCCAGCAGCTTCGGACCCGGATCTTCCTACGAGCAGTACTTC	CASSFGPGSSYEQYF	few	NA	TRBV11-3	TRBJ2-7
TGCGCCAGCAGCTCGGCGGAGACCCAGTACTTC	CASSSAETQYF	NA	NA	TRBV5-1	TRBJ2-5
TGTGCCAGCATCGGTGGCAGGGCGGGATTAGGCTACACCTTC	CASIGGRAGLGYTF	NA	NA	TRBV28	TRBJ1-2
TGTGCCAGCAGGAAATCGACTAGCGGAACCTCTGGGGCCAACGTCCTGACTTTC	CASRKSTSGTSGANVLTF	NA	TRBD2	TRBV5-4	TRBJ2-6
TGTGCCAGCAGCCGTTTTGGGACAGCGGGCCAGCCCCAGCATTTT	CASSRFGTAGQPQHF	NA	TRBD1	TRBV7-2	TRBJ1-5
TGTGCCAGGGTTGAGTTTGAGCGGGAGTTGGAGACCCAGTACTTC	CARVEFERELETQYF	NA	TRBD2	TRBV6-4	TRBJ2-5
TGTGCCAGCAGTTTAGGGTGGAATGAGCAGTACTTC	CASSLGWNEQYF	NA	NA	TRBV6-5	TRBJ2-7
TGTGCCAGCAGGACCGGGACAGGGAATGAAAAACTGTTTTTT	CASRTGTGNEKLFF	once	TRBD1	TRBV28	TRBJ1-4
TGTGCCAGCTACTCGGTGGGGACCGGGGAGGGTGGGGCCAACGTCCTGACTTTC	CASYSVGTGEGGANVLTF	NA	TRBD2	TRBV7-9	TRBJ2-6
TGCGCCAGCAGCCAAGAGGGGACAGGGGCCACCGGGGAGCTGTTTTTT	CASSQEGTGATGELFF	NA	TRBD1	TRBV4-1	TRBJ2-2
TGTGCCAGCAGCCTACGGACTAGTCGGGAGACCCAGTACTTC	CASSLRTSRETQYF	NA	TRBD2	TRBV14	TRBJ2-5
TGTGCCAGCAGCTTAAGCGGGAGTAGGAATGAGCAGTTCTTC	CASSLSGSRNEQFF	NA	TRBD2	TRBV7-3	TRBJ2-1
TGTGCCAGAACACCGGGGATAAATGGCTACACCTTC	CARTPGINGYTF	once	NA	TRBV5-3	TRBJ1-2
TGTGCCAGCAGCCCACAGGGAACCCTCTACGAGCAGTACTTC	CASSPQGTLYEQYF	NA	NA	TRBV9	TRBJ2-7
TGTGCCAGCAGTCCGGGGACATACTCCTACAATGAGCAGTTCTTC	CASSPGTYSYNEQFF	NA	NA	TRBV6-1	TRBJ2-1
TGTGCCAGCAGCTTACGGGGTGTACGCCTTACAGATACGCAGTATTTT	CASSLRGVRLTDTQYF	NA	NA	TRBV7-8	TRBJ2-3
TGTGCCAGCAGTCCCCGGGGTTTAGCGGGGCAAGAGACCCAGTACTTC	CASSPRGLAGQETQYF	NA	TRBD2	TRBV27	TRBJ2-5
TGTGCCAGCTTCCCCGGTTCGGGGGCGGAAAACACCATATATTTT	CASFPGSGAENTIYF	NA	NA	TRBV6-5	TRBJ1-3